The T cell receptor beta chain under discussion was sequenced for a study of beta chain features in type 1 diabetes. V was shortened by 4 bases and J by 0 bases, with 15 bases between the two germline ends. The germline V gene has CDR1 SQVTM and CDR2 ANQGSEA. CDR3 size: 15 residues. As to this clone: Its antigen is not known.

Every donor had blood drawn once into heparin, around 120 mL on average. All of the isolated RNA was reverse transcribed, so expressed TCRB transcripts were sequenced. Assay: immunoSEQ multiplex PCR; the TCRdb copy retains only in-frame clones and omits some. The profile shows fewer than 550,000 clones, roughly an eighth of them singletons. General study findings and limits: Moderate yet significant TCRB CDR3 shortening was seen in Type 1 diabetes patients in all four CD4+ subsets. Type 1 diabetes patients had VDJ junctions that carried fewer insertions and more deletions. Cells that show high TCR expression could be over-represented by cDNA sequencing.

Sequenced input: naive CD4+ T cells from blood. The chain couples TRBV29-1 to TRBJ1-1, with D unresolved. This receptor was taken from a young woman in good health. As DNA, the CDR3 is TGCAGCGTTGTCAGAGGCGGTTACATGAACACTGAAGCTTTCTTT. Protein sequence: CSVVRGGYMNTEAFF.